This T cell receptor (beta chain) was observed in a study of blood T cell repertoires in COVID-19. Overall study: T cells, B-cell-depleted T cells, or PBMCs provided the cDNA or gDNA that served as material.

Original analysis: Amplification of reference gene primers provided the estimated nucleated cell counts. The assay was immunoSEQ multiplex PCR, and TCRdb's table has in-frame clones only and misses some. For V, J and clone size, that table is used; D and trimming come from the DNA. The sample contains a few hundred thousand clones, around 88% of which appear only once. Germline CDR1 is SGHDT and CDR2 is YYEEEE. V lost 2 bases and J lost 5; bases outside the gene matches: 13. CDR3 length equals 16 residues. The V and J genes are TRBV5-6 and TRBJ2-7; the match to TRBD1 covers 7 bases. The sequencing input was peripheral blood. The TCR originated in a woman aged 50 to 60 with COVID-19, enrolled during active disease. Here the CDR3 reads CASSLTFETGSHEQYF. As DNA, the CDR3 is TGTGCCAGCAGCTTAACATTCGAGACAGGGAGCCACGAGCAGTACTTC.